Listed here are 5 T cell receptor beta chains from one sample, sequenced in a study of T-cell memory formation after mild COVID-19. TCRdb used MiXCR to reprocess the 5' RACE reads, holding one entry per CDR3 protein. The data show around 13,000 distinct CDR3 sequences, with more than 10% seen just once and around half held by the top ten. The sequenced material came from PBMCs or a T cell subset sorted from them (not recorded which). The receptor source for this set is an adult woman who had mild COVID-19 (a few samples of this study predate the infection). Cell type and time point are not known.

This clonotype was detected only once. This sequence joins TRBV6-5 and TRBJ2-3; D is uncertain. Germline assignment: CDR1 MNHEY and CDR2 SVGAGI. Trimming shortened V by 1 base and J by 6 bases, and 2 bases separated the two germline ends. This CDR3 is built from 11 residues. The CDR3 nucleotides are TGTGCCAGCAGTTACTTGGATACGCAGTATTTT. As protein: CASSYLDTQYF.

Many counts were recorded for this clonotype. The chain joins TRBV7-8 to TRBJ2-7; no firm D call. The CDR3 spans 12 residues. Germline V lookup: CDR1 SGHVS, CDR2 FQNEAQ. The germline V and J ends were trimmed by 2 bases and 4 bases, with 6 bases remaining between them. The DNA of the CDR3 is TGTGCCAGCAGCTTAAATTGGTACGAGCAGTACTTC. Translation: CASSLNWYEQYF.

This clonotype appeared many times. This sequence joins TRBV7-9 and TRBJ1-4, with a tentative D call TRBD1 (5 bases). Germline values: CDR1 SEHNR, CDR2 FQNEAQ (reference sequence). V was clipped by 8 bases and J by 5 bases, with 12 bases between them. This CDR3 has 13 amino acids. In nucleotides, the CDR3 is TGTGCCAGCTCCGGCAGGGAGAATGAAAAACTGTTTTTT. Its protein product is CASSGRENEKLFF.

The sample holds many counts of this clonotype. The rearrangement joins TRBV29-1 to TRBJ2-1; 8 bases are a match to TRBD1. V shed 7 bases, J shed 3 bases, and the junction held 14 bases outside the gene matches. The CDR3 totals 16 residues. Per germline, CDR1 SQVTM and CDR2 ANQGSEA. In DNA, the CDR3 is TGCAGCGGCCAGACAGGGGAAGGGCTCTACTACAATGAGCAGTTCTTC. As protein: CSGQTGEGLYYNEQFF.

This clonotype came up many times. CDR3 nucleotide sequence: TGCGCCAGCAGCTTGGTGGCAGCGGGCCACTCCTACGAGCAGTACTTC. This gives the protein CASSLVAAGHSYEQYF. The chain couples TRBV5-1 to TRBJ2-7, with D possibly TRBD2 on 6 matching bases. CDR1 is SGHRS, CDR2 YFSETQ, per germline. The CDR3 is 16 residues long. V was shortened by 0 bases and J by 0 bases, with 13 bases between the two germline ends.